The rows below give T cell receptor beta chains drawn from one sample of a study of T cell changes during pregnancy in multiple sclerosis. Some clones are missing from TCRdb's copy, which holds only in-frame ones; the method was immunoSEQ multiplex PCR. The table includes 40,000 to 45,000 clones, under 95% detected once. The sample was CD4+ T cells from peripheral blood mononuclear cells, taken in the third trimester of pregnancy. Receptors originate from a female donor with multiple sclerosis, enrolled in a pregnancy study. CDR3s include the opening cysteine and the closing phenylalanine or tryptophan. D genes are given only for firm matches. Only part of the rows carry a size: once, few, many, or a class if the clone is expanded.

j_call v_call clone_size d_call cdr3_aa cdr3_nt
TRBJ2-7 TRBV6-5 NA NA CASSYSRVSYEQYF TGTGCCAGCAGTTACTCCAGGGTATCCTACGAGCAGTACTTC
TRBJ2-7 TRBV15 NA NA CATSRAGTGTYEQYF TGTGCCACCAGCAGAGCCGGGACTGGGACCTACGAGCAGTACTTC
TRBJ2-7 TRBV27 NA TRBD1 CATGKLRDSAYEQYF TGTGCCACCGGGAAGCTAAGGGACAGCGCCTACGAGCAGTACTTC
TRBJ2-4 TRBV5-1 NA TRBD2 CASSLAASGSFGIQYF TGCGCCAGCAGCTTGGCGGCTAGCGGGAGTTTTGGCATTCAGTACTTC
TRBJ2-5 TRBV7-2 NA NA CASSLGRGETQYF TGTGCCAGCAGCTTAGGGAGGGGAGAGACCCAGTACTTC
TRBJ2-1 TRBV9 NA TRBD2 CASSVGSSGVSSYNEQFF TGTGCCAGCAGCGTAGGTTCTAGCGGGGTTAGCTCCTACAATGAGCAGTTCTTC
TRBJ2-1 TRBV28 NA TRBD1 CASKIGDRGDNEQFF TGTGCCAGCAAAATCGGGGACAGGGGCGACAATGAGCAGTTCTTC
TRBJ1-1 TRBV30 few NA CAWSVGGRNTEAFF TGTGCCTGGAGTGTGGGAGGGCGGAACACTGAAGCTTTCTTT
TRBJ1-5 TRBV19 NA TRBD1 CASSTRQGGTHF TGTGCCAGTAGTACCCGACAGGGTGGAACGCATTTT
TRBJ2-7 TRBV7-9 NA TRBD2 CASSRSGGPRNEQYF TGTGCCAGCAGCCGGTCGGGGGGTCCGCGGAACGAGCAGTACTTC
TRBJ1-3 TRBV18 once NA CASSVRVSAGNTIYF TGTGCCAGCTCGGTGAGGGTATCCGCTGGAAACACCATATATTTT
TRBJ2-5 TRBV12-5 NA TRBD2 CASGSGLAGGRQETQYF TGTGCTAGTGGTTCGGGACTAGCGGGAGGAAGGCAAGAGACCCAGTACTTC
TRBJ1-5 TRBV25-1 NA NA CASSEGGHSNQPQHF TGTGCCAGCAGTGAGGGGGGTCATAGCAATCAGCCCCAGCATTTT
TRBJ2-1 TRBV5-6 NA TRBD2 CASSLLLAGGGGEQFF TGTGCCAGCAGTCTACTCTTAGCGGGAGGTGGGGGTGAGCAGTTCTTC
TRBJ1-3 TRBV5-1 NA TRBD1 CASSLDGQGSGNTIYF TGCGCCAGCAGCTTGGATGGACAGGGCTCTGGAAACACCATATATTTT
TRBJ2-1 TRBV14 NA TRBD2 CASSQGRTSGTSHNEQFF TGTGCCAGCAGCCAAGGCCGGACTAGCGGGACTAGCCACAATGAGCAGTTCTTC